This T cell receptor (beta chain) came from a study of PD-1 blockade in classical Hodgkin lymphoma. Time point here: cycle 4 day 1 (C4D1), after 5 to 7 weeks of nivolumab. Each patient experienced a relapse that followed autologous stem cell transplantation, and brentuximab vedotin exposure varied. V lost 6 bases to trimming and J lost 7 bases; unmatched junction nucleotides: 9. In germline, CDR1 is MNHEY, CDR2 SVGAGI. The CDR3 loop spans 14 amino acids. Generated by immunoSEQ multiplex PCR, the TCRdb table keeps only in-frame clones and is missing some. The sample consists of 100,000 to 120,000 clones, over 85% of them appearing once. Study results and caveats: Prior therapy or disease activity may underlie the repertoire differences, whose causes remain undefined. Before treatment, complete responders showed about the same diversity as newly diagnosed patients.

With regard to this clone: Its matching antigen is unknown.

The sample here was peripheral blood mononuclear cells (PBMCs), taken before the fourth cycle of nivolumab. This rearrangement joins TRBV6-5 to TRBJ2-1, with 7 bases lining up with TRBD2. This sequence was found in a human donor with classical Hodgkin lymphoma. The DNA for the CDR3 is TGTGCCAGCAGACACCCGGGGAGGGCTAATGAGCAGTTCTTC. Its protein is CASRHPGRANEQFF.